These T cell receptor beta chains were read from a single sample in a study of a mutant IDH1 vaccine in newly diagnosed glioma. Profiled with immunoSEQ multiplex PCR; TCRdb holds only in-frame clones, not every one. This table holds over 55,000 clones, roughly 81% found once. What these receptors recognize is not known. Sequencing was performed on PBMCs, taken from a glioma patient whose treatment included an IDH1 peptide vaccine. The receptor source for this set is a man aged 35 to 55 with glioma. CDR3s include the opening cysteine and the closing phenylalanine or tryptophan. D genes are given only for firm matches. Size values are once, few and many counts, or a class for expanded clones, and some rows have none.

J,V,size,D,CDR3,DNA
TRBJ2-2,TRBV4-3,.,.,CASSQSPGMAGELFF,TGCGCCAGCAGCCAATCCCCAGGGATGGCCGGGGAGCTGTTTTTT
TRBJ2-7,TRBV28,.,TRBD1,CASSFMTGWLSEQYF,TGTGCCAGCAGCTTCATGACAGGGTGGCTGTCCGAGCAGTACTTC
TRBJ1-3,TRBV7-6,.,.,CASSLDGSSGNTIYF,TGTGCCAGCAGCTTAGACGGGAGCTCTGGAAACACCATATATTTT
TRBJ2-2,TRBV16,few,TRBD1,CASSPNLVGQGTGELFF,TGTGCCAGCAGCCCAAACCTCGTGGGACAGGGTACCGGGGAGCTGTTTTTT
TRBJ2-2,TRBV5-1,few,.,CASSLEGAPGELFF,TGCGCCAGCAGCTTGGAGGGAGCCCCCGGGGAGCTGTTTTTT
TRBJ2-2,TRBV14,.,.,CASSPPAPLTGFSNTGELFF,TGTGCCAGCAGCCCGCCGGCCCCTCTTACGGGATTCTCGAACACCGGGGAGCTGTTTTTT
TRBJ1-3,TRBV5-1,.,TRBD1,CASSLGPTQGAIYTIYF,TGCGCCAGCAGCTTGGGGCCTACACAGGGGGCGATTTACACCATATATTTT
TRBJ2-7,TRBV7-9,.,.,CASSLAGTTTEQYF,TGTGCCAGCAGCTTAGCCGGGACCACGACCGAGCAGTACTTC
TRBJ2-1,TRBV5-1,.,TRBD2,CASSLPSGGSNEQFF,TGCGCCAGCAGCCTACCTAGCGGGGGGTCCAATGAGCAGTTCTTC
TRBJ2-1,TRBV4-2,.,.,CASSKKWGEVNEQFF,TGTGCCAGCAGCAAAAAATGGGGGGAGGTCAATGAGCAGTTCTTC
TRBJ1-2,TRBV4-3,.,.,CASSQVVGQGYGYTF,TGCGCCAGCAGCCAAGTGGTGGGGCAGGGGTATGGCTACACCTTC
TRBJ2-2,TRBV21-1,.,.,CASSKYGSGRTNTGELFF,TGTGCCAGCAGCAAATACGGGAGTGGGAGGACGAACACCGGGGAGCTGTTTTTT
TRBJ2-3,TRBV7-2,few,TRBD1,CASSLEGARTDTQYF,TGTGCCAGCAGCTTAGAGGGGGCCAGGACAGATACGCAGTATTTT
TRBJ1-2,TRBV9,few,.,CASSPGGSYGYTF,TGTGCCAGCAGCCCCGGAGGGAGCTATGGCTACACCTTC
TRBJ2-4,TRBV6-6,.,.,CASEGDSEFF,TGTGCCAGTGAGGGGGATTCGGAGTTTTTC
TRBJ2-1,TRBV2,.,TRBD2,CASIGMGGGPYNEQFF,TGTGCCAGCATCGGTATGGGCGGGGGTCCCTACAATGAGCAGTTCTTC
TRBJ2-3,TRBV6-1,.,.,CASSEAPHSTDTQYF,TGTGCCAGCAGTGAAGCCCCGCATAGCACAGATACGCAGTATTTT
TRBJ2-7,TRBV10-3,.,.,CAISELSGSGEQYF,TGTGCCATCAGTGAATTATCGGGTTCGGGCGAGCAGTACTTC
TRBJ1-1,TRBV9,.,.,CASNRDTMNTEAFF,TGTGCCAGCAACCGGGACACGATGAACACTGAAGCTTTCTTT
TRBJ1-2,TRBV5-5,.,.,CASSHSETAYGYTF,TGTGCCAGCAGCCACTCGGAGACAGCCTATGGCTACACCTTC
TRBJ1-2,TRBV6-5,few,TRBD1,CASSSPGQIYGYTF,TGTGCCAGCAGTTCGCCGGGACAGATCTATGGCTACACCTTC
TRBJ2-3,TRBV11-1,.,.,CASSRRKEGESTDTQYF,TGTGCCAGCAGCCGGCGTAAGGAGGGAGAGAGCACAGATACGCAGTATTTT
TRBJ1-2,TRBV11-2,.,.,CASSLGTYGYTF,TGTGCCAGCAGCTTGGGGACCTATGGCTACACCTTC
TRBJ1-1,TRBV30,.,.,CAWELTEAFF,TGTGCCTGGGAGTTAACTGAAGCTTTCTTT
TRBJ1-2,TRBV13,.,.,CASSLGHLNYGYTF,TGTGCCAGCAGCTTAGGCCATTTGAACTATGGCTACACCTTC
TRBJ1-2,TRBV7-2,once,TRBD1,CASSPGTGYGYTF,TGTGCCAGCAGCCCCGGGACAGGGTACGGCTACACCTTC
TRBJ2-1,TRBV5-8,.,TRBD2,CASSWAGTSAPEQFF,TGTGCCAGCAGCTGGGCCGGGACTAGCGCCCCTGAGCAGTTCTTC